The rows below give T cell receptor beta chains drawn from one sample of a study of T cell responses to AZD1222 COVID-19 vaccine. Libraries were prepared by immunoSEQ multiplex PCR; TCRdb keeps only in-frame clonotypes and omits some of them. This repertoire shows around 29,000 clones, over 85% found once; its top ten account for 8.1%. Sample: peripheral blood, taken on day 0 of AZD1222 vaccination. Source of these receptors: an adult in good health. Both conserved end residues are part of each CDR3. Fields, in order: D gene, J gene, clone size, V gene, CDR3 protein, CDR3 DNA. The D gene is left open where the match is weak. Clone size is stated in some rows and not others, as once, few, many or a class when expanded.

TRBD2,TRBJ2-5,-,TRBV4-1,CASSQGLAEKTQYF,TGCGCCAGCAGCCAAGGACTAGCGGAGAAGACCCAGTACTTC
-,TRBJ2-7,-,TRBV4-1,CASRNREGEQYF,TGCGCCAGCAGGAACAGGGAAGGGGAGCAGTACTTC
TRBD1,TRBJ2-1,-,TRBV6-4,CASSPGTGDYNEQFF,TGTGCCAGCAGCCCCGGGACAGGGGATTACAATGAGCAGTTCTTC
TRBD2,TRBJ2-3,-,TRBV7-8,CASSLASSGRGTDTQYF,TGTGCCAGCAGCTTAGCGTCTAGCGGGAGGGGCACAGATACGCAGTATTTT
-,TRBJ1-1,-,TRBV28,CASSMGHVEGNF,TGTGCCAGCAGTATGGGACACGTGGAGGGGAACTTT
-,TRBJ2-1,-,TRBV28,CASRRGPELPYNEQFF,TGTGCCAGCAGGCGGGGCCCCGAATTACCCTACAATGAGCAGTTCTTC
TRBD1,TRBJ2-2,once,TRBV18,CASSPPGQRNTGELFF,TGTGCCAGCTCACCACCGGGACAGCGGAACACCGGGGAGCTGTTTTTT
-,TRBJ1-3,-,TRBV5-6,CASSTSFSGNTIYF,TGTGCCAGCAGCACCTCCTTCTCTGGAAACACCATATATTTT
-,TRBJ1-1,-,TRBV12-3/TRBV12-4,CASSFRGAAFF,TGTGCCAGCAGTTTTCGGGGGGCGGCTTTCTTT
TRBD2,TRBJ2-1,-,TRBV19,CASSIGGRGYNEQFF,TGTGCCAGTAGTATTGGCGGGAGGGGATACAATGAGCAGTTCTTC
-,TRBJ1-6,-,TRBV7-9,CASSPRDSNSPLHF,TGTGCCAGCAGCCCCAGGGACTCTAATTCACCCCTCCACTTT
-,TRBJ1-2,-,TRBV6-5,CASSQGGLRGYTF,TGTGCCAGCAGCCAAGGGGGGCTGCGCGGCTACACCTTC
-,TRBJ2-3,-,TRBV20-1,CSAKKNTQYF,TGCAGTGCGAAAAAGAATACGCAGTATTTT
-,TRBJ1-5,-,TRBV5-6,CASSFFLRRSNQPQHF,TGTGCCAGCAGCTTTTTCCTCAGACGGAGCAATCAGCCCCAGCATTTT
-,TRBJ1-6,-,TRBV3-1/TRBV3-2,CASSKPCPISHHNSPLHF,TGTGCCAGCAGCAAGCCTTGTCCCATTTCACATCATAATTCACCCCTCCACTTT
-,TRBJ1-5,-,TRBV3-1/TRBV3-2,CASSQAGGNQPQHF,TGTGCCAGCAGCCAAGCAGGGGGCAATCAGCCCCAGCATTTT
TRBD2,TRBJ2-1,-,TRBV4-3,CASSGLAYYNEQFF,TGCGCCAGCTCGGGACTAGCGTATTACAATGAGCAGTTCTTC
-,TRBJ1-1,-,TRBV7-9,CASSPGGELNTEAFF,TGTGCCAGCAGCCCCGGCGGGGAACTGAACACTGAAGCTTTCTTT
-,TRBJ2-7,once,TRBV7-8,CASSSTGNPYEQYF,TGTGCCAGCAGCTCTACAGGGAATCCATACGAGCAGTACTTC
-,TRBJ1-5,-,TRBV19,CASSMAPARNQPQHF,TGTGCCAGTAGTATGGCGCCTGCTCGAAATCAGCCCCAGCATTTT
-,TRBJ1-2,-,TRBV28,CASTPGRVSGYTF,TGTGCCAGCACCCCGGGGAGGGTTAGTGGCTACACCTTC
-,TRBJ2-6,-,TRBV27,CASSLSIVLGANVLTF,TGTGCCAGCAGTTTATCGATCGTGCTAGGGGCCAACGTCCTGACTTTC
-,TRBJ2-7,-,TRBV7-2,CASSLVATTPYEQYF,TGTGCCAGCAGCCTCGTAGCGACCACCCCCTACGAGCAGTACTTC
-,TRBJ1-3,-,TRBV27,CASSLGGTGNTIYF,TGTGCCAGCAGTTTAGGGGGGACTGGAAACACCATATATTTT
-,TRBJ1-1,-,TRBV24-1,CATSDFQGKEMNTEAFF,TGTGCCACCAGTGATTTTCAGGGTAAGGAGATGAACACTGAAGCTTTCTTT
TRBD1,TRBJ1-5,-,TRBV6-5,CASSSGGVKQPQHF,TGTGCCAGCAGTTCAGGGGGCGTTAAGCAGCCCCAGCATTTT
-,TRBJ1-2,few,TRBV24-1,CATSDGRPGSGYTF,TGTGCCACCAGTGATGGGCGCCCCGGTTCAGGCTACACCTTC
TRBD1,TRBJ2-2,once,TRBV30,CAWSVRTGVNTGELFF,TGTGCCTGGAGTGTACGGACAGGGGTGAACACCGGGGAGCTGTTTTTT
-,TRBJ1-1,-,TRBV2,CASSPQINTEAFF,TGTGCCAGCAGTCCTCAGATTAACACTGAAGCTTTCTTT
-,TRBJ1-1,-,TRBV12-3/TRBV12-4,CASSVKMNTEAFF,TGTGCCAGCAGTGTCAAGATGAACACTGAAGCTTTCTTT
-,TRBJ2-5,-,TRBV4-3,CASSPSESDRETQYF,TGCGCCAGCAGCCCTTCCGAATCCGATAGGGAGACCCAGTACTTC
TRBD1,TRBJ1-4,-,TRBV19,CASSRDRGRTNEKLFF,TGTGCCAGTAGTCGGGACAGGGGGCGAACTAATGAAAAACTGTTTTTT
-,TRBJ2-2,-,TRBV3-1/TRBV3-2,CASSLQGLGGELFF,TGTGCCAGCAGCCTGCAGGGACTGGGCGGGGAGCTGTTTTTT
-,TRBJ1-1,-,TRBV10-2,CASSQTGNTEAFF,TGCGCCAGCAGCCAAACAGGGAACACTGAAGCTTTCTTT
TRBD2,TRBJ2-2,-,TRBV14,CASSRTPGLVTGELFF,TGTGCCAGCAGCCGGACACCGGGACTAGTCACCGGGGAGCTGTTTTTT
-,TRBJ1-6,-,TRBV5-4,CASSTREAHSPLHF,TGTGCCAGCAGCACTCGGGAGGCGCATTCACCCCTCCACTTT
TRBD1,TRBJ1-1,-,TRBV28,CASSFTGGRNTEAFF,TGTGCCAGCAGTTTCACAGGGGGCAGGAACACTGAAGCTTTCTTT
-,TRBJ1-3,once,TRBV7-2,CASSLAPAIGNTIYF,TGTGCCAGCAGCTTAGCTCCCGCCATTGGAAACACCATATATTTT
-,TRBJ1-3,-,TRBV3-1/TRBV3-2,CASSRAQEASGNTIYF,TGTGCCAGCAGCCGGGCCCAGGAGGCCTCTGGAAACACCATATATTTT
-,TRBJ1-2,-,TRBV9,CASSVGSQRPYGYTF,TGTGCCAGCAGCGTAGGCAGTCAACGGCCCTATGGCTACACCTTC
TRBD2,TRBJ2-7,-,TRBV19,CASRQGAGDEQYF,TGTGCCAGTAGGCAGGGAGCGGGAGACGAGCAGTACTTC
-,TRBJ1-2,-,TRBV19,CASKRSPNYGYTF,TGTGCCAGTAAGAGGAGCCCTAACTATGGCTACACCTTC
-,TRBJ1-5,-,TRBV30,CAWTDQTGPQEPQHF,TGTGCCTGGACCGATCAAACAGGGCCCCAGGAGCCCCAGCATTTT
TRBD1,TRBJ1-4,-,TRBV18,CASSQDTGGYEKLFF,TGTGCCAGCTCCCAGGACACAGGGGGCTATGAAAAACTGTTTTTT
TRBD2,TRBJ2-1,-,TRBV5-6,CASSLTSGGNDEQFF,TGTGCCAGCAGCCTGACTAGCGGGGGGAACGATGAGCAGTTCTTC
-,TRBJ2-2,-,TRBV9,CASSGTITGELFF,TGTGCCAGCAGCGGCACTATCACCGGGGAGCTGTTTTTT
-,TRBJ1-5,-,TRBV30,CAWSVPGANQPQHF,TGTGCCTGGAGTGTACCGGGGGCGAATCAGCCCCAGCATTTT
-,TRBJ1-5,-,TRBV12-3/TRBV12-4,CASSFFSNQPQHF,TGTGCCAGCAGTTTTTTTAGCAATCAGCCCCAGCATTTT
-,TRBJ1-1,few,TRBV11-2,CASSLVMGQPVTEAFF,TGTGCCAGCAGCTTAGTTATGGGGCAACCGGTTACTGAAGCTTTCTTT